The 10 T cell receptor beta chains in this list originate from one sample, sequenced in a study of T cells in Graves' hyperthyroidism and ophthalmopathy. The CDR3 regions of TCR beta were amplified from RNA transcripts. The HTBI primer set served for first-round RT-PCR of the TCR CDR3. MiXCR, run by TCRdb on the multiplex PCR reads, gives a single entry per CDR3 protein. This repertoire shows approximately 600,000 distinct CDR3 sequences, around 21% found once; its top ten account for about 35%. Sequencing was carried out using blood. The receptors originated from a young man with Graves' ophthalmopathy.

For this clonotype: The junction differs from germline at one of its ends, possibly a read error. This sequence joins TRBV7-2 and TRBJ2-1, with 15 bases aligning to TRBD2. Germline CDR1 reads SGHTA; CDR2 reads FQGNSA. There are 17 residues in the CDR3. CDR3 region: CASSQDRGTSGGWEQFF. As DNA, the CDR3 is TGCGCCAGCAGCCAAGATCGAGGGACTAGCGGGGGGTGGGAGCAGTTCTTC. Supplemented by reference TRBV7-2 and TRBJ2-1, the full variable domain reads GAGVSQSPSNKVTEKGKDVELRCDPISGHTALYWYRQSLGQGLEFLIYFQGNSAPDKSGLPSDRFSAERTGGSVSTLTIQRTQQEDSAVYLCASSQDRGTSGGWEQFFGPGTRLTVL.

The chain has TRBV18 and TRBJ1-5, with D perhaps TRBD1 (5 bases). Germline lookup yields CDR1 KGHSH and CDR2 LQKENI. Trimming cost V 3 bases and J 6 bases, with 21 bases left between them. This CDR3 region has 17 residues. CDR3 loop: CASSPTATKGSGQPQHF. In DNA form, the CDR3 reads TGTGCCAGCTCACCCACGGCTACCAAGGGGTCCGGTCAGCCCCAGCATTTT.

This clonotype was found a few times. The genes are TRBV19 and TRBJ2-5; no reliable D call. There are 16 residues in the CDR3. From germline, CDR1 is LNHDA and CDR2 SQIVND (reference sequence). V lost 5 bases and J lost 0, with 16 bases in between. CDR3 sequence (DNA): TGTGCCAGTAGTCATCGCCGGGCGATGTACCAAGAGACCCAGTACTTC. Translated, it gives CASSHRRAMYQETQYF.

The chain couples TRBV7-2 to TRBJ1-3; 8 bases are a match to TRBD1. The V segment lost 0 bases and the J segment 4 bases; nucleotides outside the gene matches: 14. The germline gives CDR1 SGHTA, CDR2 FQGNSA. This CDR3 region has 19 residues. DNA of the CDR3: TGTGCCAGCAGCTTAGCGGGGACAGGTGGCCCTCCCTCCGGAAACACCATATATTTT. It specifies CASSLAGTGGPPSGNTIYF.

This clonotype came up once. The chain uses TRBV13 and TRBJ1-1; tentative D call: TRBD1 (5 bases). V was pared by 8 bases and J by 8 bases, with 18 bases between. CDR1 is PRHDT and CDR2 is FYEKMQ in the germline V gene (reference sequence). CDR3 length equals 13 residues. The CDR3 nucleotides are TGTGCCAGCCTCCTTGGGGGGAATGTAGAAGCTTTCTTT. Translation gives CASLLGGNVEAFF.

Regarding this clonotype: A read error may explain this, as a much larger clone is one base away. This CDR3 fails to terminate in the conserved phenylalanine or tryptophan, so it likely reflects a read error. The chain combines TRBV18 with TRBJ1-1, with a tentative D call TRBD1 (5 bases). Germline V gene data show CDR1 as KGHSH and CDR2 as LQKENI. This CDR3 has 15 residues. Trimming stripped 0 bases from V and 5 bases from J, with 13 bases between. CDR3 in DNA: TGTGCCAGCTCACCACCGAAGAACCGGGGGACTGAAGCTTTCGTT. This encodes CASSPPKNRGTEAFV.

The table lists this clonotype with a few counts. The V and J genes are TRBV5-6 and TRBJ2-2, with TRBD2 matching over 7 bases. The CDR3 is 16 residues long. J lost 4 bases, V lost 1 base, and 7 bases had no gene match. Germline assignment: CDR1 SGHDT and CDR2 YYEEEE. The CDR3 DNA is TGTGCCAGCAGCTTGCGTCGGGAGGTCTCCACCGGGGAGCTGTTTTTT. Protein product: CASSLRREVSTGELFF.

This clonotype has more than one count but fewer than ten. CDR3 residues: CASSASSGRADTGELFF. The CDR3 nucleotides are TGTGCCAGCAGTGCGTCTAGCGGGAGGGCAGACACCGGGGAGCTGTTTTTT. The rearrangement uses TRBV6-1 and TRBJ2-2, with 12 bases lining up with TRBD2. Germline V gene lookup returns CDR1 MNHNS and CDR2 SASEGT. CDR3 length: 17 residues. J gave up 3 bases and V 4 bases, and 6 bases lay outside the gene matches.

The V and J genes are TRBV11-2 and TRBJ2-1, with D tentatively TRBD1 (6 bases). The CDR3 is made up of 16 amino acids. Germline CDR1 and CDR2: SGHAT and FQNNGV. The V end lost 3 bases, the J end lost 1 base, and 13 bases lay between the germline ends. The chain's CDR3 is CASSFGTKGSYNEQFF. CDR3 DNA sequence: TGTGCCAGCAGCTTCGGGACAAAAGGGTCCTACAATGAGCAGTTCTTC. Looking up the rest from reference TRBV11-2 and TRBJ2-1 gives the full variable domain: EAGVAQSPRYKIIEKRQSVAFWCNPISGHATLYWYQQILGQGPKLLIQFQNNGVVDDSQLPKDRFSAERLKGVDSTLKIQPAKLEDSAVYLCASSFGTKGSYNEQFFGPGTRLTVL.

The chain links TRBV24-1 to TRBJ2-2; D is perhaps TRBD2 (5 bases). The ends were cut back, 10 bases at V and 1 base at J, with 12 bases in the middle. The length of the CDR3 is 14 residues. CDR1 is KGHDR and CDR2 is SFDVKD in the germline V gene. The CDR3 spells CATKADGNTGELFF. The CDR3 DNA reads TGTGCCACTAAAGCGGACGGGAACACCGGGGAGCTGTTTTTT.